Listed below are T cell receptor beta chains from one sample, sequenced in a study of T cell changes during pregnancy in multiple sclerosis. Data came from immunoSEQ multiplex PCR; TCRdb stores just in-frame clones and leaves some out. The sample shows about 75,000 clones, 75% to 95% of them seen only once. The sample was CD4+ T cells from peripheral blood mononuclear cells, taken before pregnancy. These receptors originate from a female donor with multiple sclerosis, enrolled in a pregnancy study. Each CDR3 is given with its conserved first and last residue. D genes are given only for firm matches. Size is omitted from some rows. Given values are once, few, many or a class for expanded clones.

V,size,D,J,DNA,CDR3
TRBV4-2,-,TRBD2,TRBJ2-7,TGTGCCAGCAGCCAGACCGGGACTAGCGATTACGAGCAGTACTTC,CASSQTGTSDYEQYF
TRBV30,-,TRBD1,TRBJ1-5,TGTGCCTATCGGGACAGGGGTAATCAGCCCCAGCATTTT,CAYRDRGNQPQHF
TRBV4-3,-,-,TRBJ1-2,TGCGCCAGCAGCCAAGATAGTCAGGGTGGCTACACCTTC,CASSQDSQGGYTF
TRBV6-6,-,-,TRBJ2-5,TGTGCCAGCAGTTACTCTACCAACACACAAGAGACCCAGTACTTC,CASSYSTNTQETQYF
TRBV19,-,-,TRBJ1-2,TGTGCCAGTAGTATCGGGGGGGCTCGACCTATTACTAACTATGGCTACACCTTC,CASSIGGARPITNYGYTF
TRBV6-1,-,TRBD2,TRBJ2-7,TGTGCCAGCAGTAAGGCGGGGGGGAGAGACGAGCAGTACTTC,CASSKAGGRDEQYF
TRBV9,once,TRBD1,TRBJ1-4,TGTGCCAGCACCCGGGACAGCACTAATGAAAAACTGTTTTTT,CASTRDSTNEKLFF
TRBV19,-,TRBD2,TRBJ2-2,TGTGCCAGTAGTATAGGGTCGGGAGGGAACACCGGGGAGCTGTTTTTT,CASSIGSGGNTGELFF
TRBV19,-,-,TRBJ2-1,TGTGCCAGTAGTATACAGTACAATGAGCAGTTCTTC,CASSIQYNEQFF
TRBV7-2,-,TRBD1,TRBJ1-6,TGTGCCAGCACCGGGACAGGGTGGAATTCACCCCTCCACTTT,CASTGTGWNSPLHF
TRBV6-5,-,TRBD1,TRBJ1-2,TGTGCCAGCAGTTACTCCACCCAAGGACAGGGGAGTGGCTACACCTTC,CASSYSTQGQGSGYTF
TRBV21-1,-,-,TRBJ2-7,TGTGCCAGCAGCCCCTCTACCCCAGGGGGTGGTTACGAGCAGTACTTC,CASSPSTPGGGYEQYF
TRBV18,-,-,TRBJ1-1,TGTGCCAGCTCACCAAGCGCGTCAGCTAGGGGCTTCTTT,CASSPSASARGFF
TRBV7-3,-,-,TRBJ2-1,TGTGCCAGCAGCTCGAGTAGCGGCTCCTACAATGAGCAGTTCTTC,CASSSSSGSYNEQFF
TRBV28,-,-,TRBJ1-6,TGTGCCAGCAGTGCGGGGGCGAGGTTGGGGAATTCACCCCTCCACTTT,CASSAGARLGNSPLHF
TRBV4-3,-,-,TRBJ2-2,TGCGCCAGCAGCCTAGGGGTCACCGGGGAGCTGTTTTTT,CASSLGVTGELFF
TRBV2,-,TRBD1,TRBJ1-6,TGTGCCAGCAGACAGGACAGGGGTGGTAATTCACCCCTCCACTTT,CASRQDRGGNSPLHF
TRBV5-1,-,-,TRBJ2-1,TGCGCCAGCAGCAAATCTTTCAATGAGCAGTTCTTC,CASSKSFNEQFF
TRBV6-6,-,-,TRBJ1-4,TGTGCCAGCAGTTATTCCACAACTAATGAAAAACTGTTTTTT,CASSYSTTNEKLFF
TRBV5-1,-,-,TRBJ1-2,TGCGCCAGCAGCTTGCAGGGTCCGGATGGCTACACCTTC,CASSLQGPDGYTF
TRBV11-3,-,-,TRBJ1-3,TGTGCCAGCAGCCGTACAGCAAACTCTGGAAACACCATATATTTT,CASSRTANSGNTIYF
TRBV19,-,-,TRBJ2-5,TGTGCCAGTAGCAGTCCAGGGGATAGGGAGACCCAGTACTTC,CASSSPGDRETQYF
TRBV5-1,-,TRBD1,TRBJ1-2,TGCGCCAGCAGCTTGCAGACAGGGGGAACCCTACTAGGGGGCTACACCTTC,CASSLQTGGTLLGGYTF
TRBV7-3,-,-,TRBJ2-3,TGTGCCAGCAGCTTAACATCGGCTAGCGATACGCAGTATTTT,CASSLTSASDTQYF
TRBV6-1,-,TRBD2,TRBJ2-5,TGTGCCAGCAGTGAAGAGGCGGGGGGGCTCTTGGAGACCCAGTACTTC,CASSEEAGGLLETQYF
TRBV27,-,TRBD2,TRBJ2-1,TGTGCCAGCAGTTTAGCGGGGGTATCGTACAATGAGCAGTTCTTC,CASSLAGVSYNEQFF
TRBV7-3,once,-,TRBJ1-1,TGTGCCAGCAGCTTAAAATTAGACACTGAAGCTTTCTTT,CASSLKLDTEAFF
TRBV28,-,TRBD1,TRBJ2-5,TGTGCCAGCAGTTTAGACCGGGACAGGGTTATCGGGCAAGAGACCCAGTACTTC,CASSLDRDRVIGQETQYF
TRBV18,-,-,TRBJ2-7,TGTGCCAGCTCACCAGGGGGCCCCTCCTACGAGCAGTACTTC,CASSPGGPSYEQYF
TRBV28,-,TRBD1,TRBJ1-5,TGTGCCAGCAGTTTGACAGGGGGCTTTGGCAATCAGCCCCAGCATTTT,CASSLTGGFGNQPQHF
TRBV30,-,TRBD1,TRBJ2-7,TGTGCCTGGAGCGATGGGACAGAACATAGCTACGAGCAGTACTTC,CAWSDGTEHSYEQYF
TRBV30,-,TRBD2,TRBJ2-3,TGTGCCTGGGGAACTAGCGGGAGCATATTAGGAAAAAATACGCAGTATTTT,CAWGTSGSILGKNTQYF
TRBV28,-,-,TRBJ2-1,TGTGCCAGCAGTTTTGGGGGGATCACCTACAATGAGCAGTTCTTC,CASSFGGITYNEQFF
TRBV6-1,once,TRBD2,TRBJ2-1,TGTGCCAGCAGTGAAGAGGTGACTAGCGGTTACAATGAGCAGTTCTTC,CASSEEVTSGYNEQFF
TRBV28,-,-,TRBJ2-7,TGTGCCAGCAGGGGGCAGCGCTGGGGTGAGCAGTACTTC,CASRGQRWGEQYF
TRBV11-2,-,-,TRBJ1-1,TGTGCCAGCAGCCAGTTATCTGAAGCTTTCTTT,CASSQLSEAFF
TRBV4-1,-,TRBD2,TRBJ2-3,TGCGCCAGCAGCCTCCGGGGAGGGGACACAGATACGCAGTATTTT,CASSLRGGDTDTQYF
TRBV27,-,TRBD1,TRBJ1-1,TGTGCCAGCAGGCAACAGGGGTTGAACACTGAAGCTTTCTTT,CASRQQGLNTEAFF
TRBV5-1,-,TRBD1,TRBJ2-7,TGCGCCAGCAGCTTGGCGGACAGGGGCCACGAGCAGTACTTC,CASSLADRGHEQYF
TRBV25-1,-,-,TRBJ1-6,TGTGCCAGCAGTTCCCGGGACACCGGCAATTCACCCCTCCACTTT,CASSSRDTGNSPLHF
TRBV5-4,-,-,TRBJ1-2,TGTGCCAGCAGCTTGCTACAGGGAAACTATGGCTACACCTTC,CASSLLQGNYGYTF
TRBV4-1,once,-,TRBJ1-2,TGCGCCAGCAGCCCCAGTCCCAACTATGGCTACACCTTC,CASSPSPNYGYTF
TRBV7-8,-,TRBD1,TRBJ1-5,TGTGCCAGCAGCTCCCGACAGGGAAACGTGGAGCCCCAGCATTTT,CASSSRQGNVEPQHF
TRBV10-3,-,TRBD1,TRBJ1-1,TGTGCCATCACCTATGGACAGGGGCGGAACACTGAAGCTTTCTTT,CAITYGQGRNTEAFF
TRBV7-9,-,-,TRBJ2-2,TGTGCCAGCAGTCACGGGACACTTAACACCGGGGAGCTGTTTTTT,CASSHGTLNTGELFF
TRBV9,-,-,TRBJ1-6,TGTGCCAGCAGCGTAGCAAGAGGGGGTGGGACGGATAATTCACCCCTCCACTTT,CASSVARGGGTDNSPLHF
TRBV5-1,-,TRBD1,TRBJ2-2,TGCGCCAGCAGCTTGGGGCAGGGGGCCACCGGGGAGCTGTTTTTT,CASSLGQGATGELFF